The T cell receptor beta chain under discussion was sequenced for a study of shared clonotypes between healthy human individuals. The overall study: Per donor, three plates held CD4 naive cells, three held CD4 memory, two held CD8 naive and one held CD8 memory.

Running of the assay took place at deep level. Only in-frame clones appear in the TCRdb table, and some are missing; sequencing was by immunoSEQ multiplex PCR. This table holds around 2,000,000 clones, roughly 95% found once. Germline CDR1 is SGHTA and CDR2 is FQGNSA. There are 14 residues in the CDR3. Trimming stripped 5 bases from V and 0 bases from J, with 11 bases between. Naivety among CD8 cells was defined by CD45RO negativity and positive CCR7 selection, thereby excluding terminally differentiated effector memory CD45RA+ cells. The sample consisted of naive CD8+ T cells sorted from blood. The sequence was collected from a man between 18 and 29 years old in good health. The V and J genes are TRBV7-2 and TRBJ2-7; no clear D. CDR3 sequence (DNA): TGTGCCAGCAGCCGAGACCGGAGCTCCTACGAGCAGTACTTC. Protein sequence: CASSRDRSSYEQYF.